Described below is a single T cell receptor beta chain sequence and its context. Its cognate antigen is unknown. These data come from a study of cytomegalovirus exposure and HLA in healthy donors. Study observations and caveats: The classifier reportedly diagnosed cytomegalovirus status with high specificity and sensitivity. Analysis was performed later, and it showed HLA-associated TCR beta chains to be more clonally expanded than equally common others. Earlier results showed most TCR beta V segments being productive about 87% or about 30% of the time. The study reported that TCR beta sequences accurately predicted HLA-A and HLA-B alleles in most subjects.

13 Jbeta primers and 60 Vbeta primers were used for the PCR. The data were produced by immunoSEQ multiplex PCR, yet TCRdb's version contains in-frame clones alone and is incomplete. Seen here are 100,000 to 150,000 clones, over 80% observed once, and the top ten hold approximately 1.1%. Germline V gene sequence: CDR1 SNHLY, CDR2 FYNNEI. The CDR3 is made up of 14 amino acids. V lost 6 bases to trimming and J lost 0 bases, with 9 bases between them. The clonotype originates from a boy under 18 in good health and CMV-seronegative. J is TRBJ1-3 and V is TRBV2; the D is unclear. Sequencing input: PBMCs. The CDR3 DNA reads as TGTGCCAGCAGCGCCGACTTCTCTGGAAACACCATATATTTT. Its translation is CASSADFSGNTIYF.